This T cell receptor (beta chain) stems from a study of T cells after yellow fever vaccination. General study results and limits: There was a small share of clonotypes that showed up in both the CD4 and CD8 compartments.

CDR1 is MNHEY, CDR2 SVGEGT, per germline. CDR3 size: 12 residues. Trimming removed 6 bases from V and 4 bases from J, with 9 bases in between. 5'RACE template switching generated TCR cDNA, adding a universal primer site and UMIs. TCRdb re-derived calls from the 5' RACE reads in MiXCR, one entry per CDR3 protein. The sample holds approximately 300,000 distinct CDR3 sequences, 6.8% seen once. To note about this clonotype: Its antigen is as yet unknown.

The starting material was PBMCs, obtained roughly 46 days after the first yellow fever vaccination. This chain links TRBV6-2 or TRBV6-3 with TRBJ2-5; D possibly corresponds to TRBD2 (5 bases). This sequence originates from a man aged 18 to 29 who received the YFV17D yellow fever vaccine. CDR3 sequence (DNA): TGTGCCAGCAGCGGACTGAGAGAGACCCAGTACTTC. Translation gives CASSGLRETQYF.